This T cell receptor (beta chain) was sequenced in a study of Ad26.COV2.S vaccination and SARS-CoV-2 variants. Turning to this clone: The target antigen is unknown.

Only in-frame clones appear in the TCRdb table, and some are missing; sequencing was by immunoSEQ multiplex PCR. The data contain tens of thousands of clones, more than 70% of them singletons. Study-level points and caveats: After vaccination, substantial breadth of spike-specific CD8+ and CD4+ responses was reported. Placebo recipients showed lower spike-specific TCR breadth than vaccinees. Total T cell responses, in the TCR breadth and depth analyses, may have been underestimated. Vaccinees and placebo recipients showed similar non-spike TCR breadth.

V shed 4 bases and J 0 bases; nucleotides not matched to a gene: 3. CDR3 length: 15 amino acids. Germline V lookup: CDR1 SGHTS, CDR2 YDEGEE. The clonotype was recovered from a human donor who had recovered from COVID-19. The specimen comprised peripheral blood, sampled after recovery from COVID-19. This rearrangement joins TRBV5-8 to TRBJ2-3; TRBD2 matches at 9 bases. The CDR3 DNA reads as TGTGCCAGCAGCGCTAGCGGGGCTAGCACAGATACGCAGTATTTT. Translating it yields CASSASGASTDTQYF.